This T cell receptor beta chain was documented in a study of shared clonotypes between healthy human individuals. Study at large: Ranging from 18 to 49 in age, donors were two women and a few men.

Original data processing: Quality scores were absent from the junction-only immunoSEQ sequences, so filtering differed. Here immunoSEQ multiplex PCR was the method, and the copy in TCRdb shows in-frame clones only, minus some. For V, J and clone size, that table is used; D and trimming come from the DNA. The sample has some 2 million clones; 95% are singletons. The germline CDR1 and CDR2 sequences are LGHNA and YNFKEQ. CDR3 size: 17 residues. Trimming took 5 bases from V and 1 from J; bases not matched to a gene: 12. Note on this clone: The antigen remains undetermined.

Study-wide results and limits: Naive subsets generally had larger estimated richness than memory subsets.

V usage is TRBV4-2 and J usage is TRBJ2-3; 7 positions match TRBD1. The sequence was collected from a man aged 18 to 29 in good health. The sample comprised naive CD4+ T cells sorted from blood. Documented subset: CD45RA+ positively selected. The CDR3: CASSISTGDGGTDTQYF. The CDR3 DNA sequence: TGTGCCAGCAGCATTTCTACAGGGGATGGGGGCACAGATACGCAGTATTTT.